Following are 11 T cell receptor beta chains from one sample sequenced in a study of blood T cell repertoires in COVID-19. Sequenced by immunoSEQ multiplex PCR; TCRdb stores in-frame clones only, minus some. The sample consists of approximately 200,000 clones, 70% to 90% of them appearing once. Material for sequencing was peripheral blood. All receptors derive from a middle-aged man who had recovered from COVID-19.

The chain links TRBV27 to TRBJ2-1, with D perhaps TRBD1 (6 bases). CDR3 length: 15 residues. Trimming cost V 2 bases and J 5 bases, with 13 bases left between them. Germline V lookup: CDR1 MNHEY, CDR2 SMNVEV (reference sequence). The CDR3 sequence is CASSLTARTDNEQFF. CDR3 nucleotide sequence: TGTGCCAGCAGTTTAACCGCACGGACAGACAATGAGCAGTTCTTC.

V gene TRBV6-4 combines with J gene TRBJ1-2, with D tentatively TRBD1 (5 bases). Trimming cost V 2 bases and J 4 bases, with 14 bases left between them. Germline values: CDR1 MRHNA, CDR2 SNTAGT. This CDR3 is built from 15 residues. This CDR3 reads CASSDRAGWIYGYTF. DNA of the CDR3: TGTGCCAGCAGTGACCGGGCAGGGTGGATCTATGGCTACACCTTC.

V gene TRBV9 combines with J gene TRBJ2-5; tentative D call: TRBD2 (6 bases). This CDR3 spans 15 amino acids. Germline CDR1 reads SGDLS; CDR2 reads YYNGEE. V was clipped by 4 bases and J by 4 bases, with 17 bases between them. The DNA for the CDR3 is TGTGCCAGCAGCCCCCTCCGGAGGGCCGGAGAGACCCAGTACTTC. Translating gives CASSPLRRAGETQYF.

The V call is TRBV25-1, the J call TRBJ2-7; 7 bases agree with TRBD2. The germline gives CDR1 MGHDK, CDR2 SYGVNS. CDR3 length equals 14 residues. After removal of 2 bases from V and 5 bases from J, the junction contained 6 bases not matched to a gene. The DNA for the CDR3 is TGTGCCAGCAGTGAAGTGGGGGACTACAACGAGCAGTACTTC. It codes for CASSEVGDYNEQYF.

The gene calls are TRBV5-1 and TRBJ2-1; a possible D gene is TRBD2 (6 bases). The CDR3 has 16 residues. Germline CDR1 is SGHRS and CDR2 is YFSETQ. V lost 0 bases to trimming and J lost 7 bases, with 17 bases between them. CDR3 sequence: CASSLASGLALNEQFF. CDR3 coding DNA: TGCGCCAGCAGCTTGGCCTCGGGCCTAGCGTTAAATGAGCAGTTCTTC.

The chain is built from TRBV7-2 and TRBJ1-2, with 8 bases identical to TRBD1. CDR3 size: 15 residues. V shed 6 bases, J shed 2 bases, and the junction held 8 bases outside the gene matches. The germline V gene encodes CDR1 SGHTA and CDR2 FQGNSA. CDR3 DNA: TGTACCAGCAGGAACGCGGGACAGGTGAACTATGGCTACACCTTC. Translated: CTSRNAGQVNYGYTF.

CDR3 bases: TGTGCCAGCAGTTTTGAACTAACCCCCGAGCAGTACTTC. Protein product: CASSFELTPEQYF. This rearrangement joins TRBV28 to TRBJ2-7, with no clear D. The germline V gene has CDR1 MDHEN and CDR2 SYDVKM. The CDR3 length is 13 residues. The V end was cut by 3 bases, the J end by 6 bases, with 12 bases between.

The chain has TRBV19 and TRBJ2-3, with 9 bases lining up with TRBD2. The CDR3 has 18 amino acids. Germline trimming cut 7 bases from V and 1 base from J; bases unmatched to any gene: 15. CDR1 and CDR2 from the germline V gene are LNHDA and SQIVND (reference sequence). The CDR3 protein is CASTHSGRSPPGTDTQYF. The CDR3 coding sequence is TGTGCCAGTACTCATAGCGGGAGAAGCCCCCCCGGCACAGATACGCAGTATTTT.

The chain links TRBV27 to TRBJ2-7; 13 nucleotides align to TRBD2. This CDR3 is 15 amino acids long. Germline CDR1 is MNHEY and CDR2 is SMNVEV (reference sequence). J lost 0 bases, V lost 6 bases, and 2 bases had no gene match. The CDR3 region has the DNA TGTGCCAGCAGAAGGACTAGCGGGGGCTCCTACGAGCAGTACTTC. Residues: CASRRTSGGSYEQYF.

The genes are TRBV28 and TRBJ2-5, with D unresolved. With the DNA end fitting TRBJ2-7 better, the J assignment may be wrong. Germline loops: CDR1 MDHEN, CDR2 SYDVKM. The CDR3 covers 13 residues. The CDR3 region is CATQRGGSYEQYF. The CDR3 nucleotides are TGTGCCACCCAGCGTGGCGGTTCCTACGAGCAGTACTTC.

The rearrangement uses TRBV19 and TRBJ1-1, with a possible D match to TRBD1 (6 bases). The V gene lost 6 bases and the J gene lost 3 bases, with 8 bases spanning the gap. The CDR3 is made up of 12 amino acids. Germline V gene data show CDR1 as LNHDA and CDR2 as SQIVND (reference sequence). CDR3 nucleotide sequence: TGTGCCAGTAGACAGGGTGACACTGAAGCTTTCTTT. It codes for CASRQGDTEAFF.